Sequencing of this TCR beta chain was carried out in a study of blood T cells in healthy people across ages. Overall study results and limits: Bulk PBMC profiling left naive and antigen-experienced comparisons inconclusive.

A few counts support this clonotype. Antigen unknown. The CDR3 is made up of 14 amino acids. V gave up 6 bases and J gave up 5 bases; unmatched junction bases: 8. Germline assignment: CDR1 MNHEY and CDR2 SVGAGI. Then a second PCR, running roughly 7 to 11 cycles, was carried out with a sample-barcoded 5' primer and a J-beta primer mix. TCRdb used MiXCR to reprocess the 5' RACE reads, holding one entry per CDR3 protein. The sample lists fewer than 2,000,000 distinct CDR3 sequences, about 39% occurring once. This TCR was sampled from a human donor in good health. The chain couples TRBV6-5 to TRBJ2-7; TRBD1 matches at 9 bases. Source material: blood. CDR3 region: CASRAGDRAHEQYF. CDR3 nucleotide sequence: TGTGCCAGCAGGGCTGGGGACAGGGCCCACGAGCAGTACTTC.